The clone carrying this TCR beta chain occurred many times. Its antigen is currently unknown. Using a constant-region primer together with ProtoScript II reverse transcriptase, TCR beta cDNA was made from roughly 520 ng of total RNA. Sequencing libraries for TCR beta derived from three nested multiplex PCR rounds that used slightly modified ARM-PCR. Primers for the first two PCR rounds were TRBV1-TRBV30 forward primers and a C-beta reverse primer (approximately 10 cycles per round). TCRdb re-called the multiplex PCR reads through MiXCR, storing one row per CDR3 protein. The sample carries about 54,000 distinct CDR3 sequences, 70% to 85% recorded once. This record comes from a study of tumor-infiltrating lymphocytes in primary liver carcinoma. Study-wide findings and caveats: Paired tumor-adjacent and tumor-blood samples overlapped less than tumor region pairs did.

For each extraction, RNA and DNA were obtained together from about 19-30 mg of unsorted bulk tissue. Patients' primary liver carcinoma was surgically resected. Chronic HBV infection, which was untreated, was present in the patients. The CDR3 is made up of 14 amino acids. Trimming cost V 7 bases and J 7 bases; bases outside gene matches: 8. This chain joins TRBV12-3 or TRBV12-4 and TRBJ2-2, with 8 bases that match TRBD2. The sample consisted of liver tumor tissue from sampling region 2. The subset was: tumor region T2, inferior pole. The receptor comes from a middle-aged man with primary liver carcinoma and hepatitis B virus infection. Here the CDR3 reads CASNKREFGGELFF. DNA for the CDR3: TGTGCCAGCAATAAGCGGGAGTTTGGCGGGGAGCTGTTTTTT.